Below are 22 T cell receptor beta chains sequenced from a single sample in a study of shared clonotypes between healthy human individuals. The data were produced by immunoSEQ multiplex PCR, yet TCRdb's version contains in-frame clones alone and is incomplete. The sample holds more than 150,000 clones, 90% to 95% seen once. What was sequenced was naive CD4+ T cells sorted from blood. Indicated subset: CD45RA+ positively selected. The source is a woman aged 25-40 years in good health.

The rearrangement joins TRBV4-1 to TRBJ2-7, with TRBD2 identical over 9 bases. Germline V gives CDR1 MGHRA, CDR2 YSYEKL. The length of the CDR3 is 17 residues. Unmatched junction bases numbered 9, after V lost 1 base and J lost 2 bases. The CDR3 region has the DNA TGCGCCAGCAGCCAAGTAGCAACTAGCGGGTCCACCTACGAGCAGTACTTC. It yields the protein CASSQVATSGSTYEQYF.

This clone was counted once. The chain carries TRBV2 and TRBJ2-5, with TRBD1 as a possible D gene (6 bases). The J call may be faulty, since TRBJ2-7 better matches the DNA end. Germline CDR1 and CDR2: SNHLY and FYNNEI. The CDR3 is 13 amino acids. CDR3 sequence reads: CASSPNVGGEQYF. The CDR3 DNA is TGTGCCAGCAGTCCAAACGTAGGGGGCGAGCAGTACTTC.

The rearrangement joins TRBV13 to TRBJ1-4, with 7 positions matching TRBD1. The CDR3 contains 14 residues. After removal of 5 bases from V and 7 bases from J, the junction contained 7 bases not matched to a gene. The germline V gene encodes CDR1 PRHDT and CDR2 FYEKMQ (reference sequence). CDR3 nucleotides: TGTGCCAGCAGCACAAAAGGACAGGTTGAAAAACTGTTTTTT. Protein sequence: CASSTKGQVEKLFF.

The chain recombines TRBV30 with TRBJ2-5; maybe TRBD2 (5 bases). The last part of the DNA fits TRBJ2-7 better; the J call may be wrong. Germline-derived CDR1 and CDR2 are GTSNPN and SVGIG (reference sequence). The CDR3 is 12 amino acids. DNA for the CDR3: TGTGCCTGGAGTGTATGGGCGGGCGAGCAGTACTTC. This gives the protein CAWSVWAGEQYF.

This CDR3 is CAWSGPGLAGGEQFF. CDR3 DNA: TGTGCCTGGAGTGGGCCGGGACTAGCGGGAGGTGAGCAGTTCTTC. V gene TRBV30 combines with J gene TRBJ2-1, with 15 bases that match TRBD2. The V segment lost 1 base and the J segment 9 bases; nucleotides outside the gene matches: 4. Germline CDR1 GTSNPN, CDR2 SVGIG (reference sequence). The length of the CDR3 is 15 residues.

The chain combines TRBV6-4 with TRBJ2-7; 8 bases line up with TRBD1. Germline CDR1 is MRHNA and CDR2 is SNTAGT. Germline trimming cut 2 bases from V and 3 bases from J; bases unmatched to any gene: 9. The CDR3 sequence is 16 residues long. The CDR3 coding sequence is TGTGCCAGCAGTGACGGCCGGGGACAGGAGAACTACGAGCAGTACTTC. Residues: CASSDGRGQENYEQYF.

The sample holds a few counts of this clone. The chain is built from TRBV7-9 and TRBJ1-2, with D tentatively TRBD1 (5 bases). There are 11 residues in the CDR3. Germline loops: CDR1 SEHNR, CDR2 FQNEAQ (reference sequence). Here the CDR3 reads CGSGLNYGYTF. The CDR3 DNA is TGTGGATCGGGGCTTAATTATGGCTACACCTTC.

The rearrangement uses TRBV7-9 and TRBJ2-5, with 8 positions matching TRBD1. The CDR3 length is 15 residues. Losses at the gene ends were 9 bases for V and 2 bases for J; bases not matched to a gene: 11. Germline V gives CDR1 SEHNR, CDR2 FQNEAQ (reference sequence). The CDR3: CASLRDRLFQETQYF. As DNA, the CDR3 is TGTGCCAGTCTCCGGGACAGGCTATTTCAAGAGACCCAGTACTTC.

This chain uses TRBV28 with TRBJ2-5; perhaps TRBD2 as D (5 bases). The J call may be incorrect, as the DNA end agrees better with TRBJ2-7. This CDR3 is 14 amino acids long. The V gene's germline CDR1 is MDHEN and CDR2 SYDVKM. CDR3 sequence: CASSSHSGVAEQYF. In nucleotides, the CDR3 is TGTGCCAGCAGTTCACACAGCGGCGTGGCCGAGCAGTACTTC.

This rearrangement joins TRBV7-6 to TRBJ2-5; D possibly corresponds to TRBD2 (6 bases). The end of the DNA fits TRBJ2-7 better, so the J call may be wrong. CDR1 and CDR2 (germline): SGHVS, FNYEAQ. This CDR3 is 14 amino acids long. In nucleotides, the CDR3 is TGTGCCAGCAGCCCGGGACTGGCGAACTACGAGCAGTACTTC. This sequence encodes CASSPGLANYEQYF.

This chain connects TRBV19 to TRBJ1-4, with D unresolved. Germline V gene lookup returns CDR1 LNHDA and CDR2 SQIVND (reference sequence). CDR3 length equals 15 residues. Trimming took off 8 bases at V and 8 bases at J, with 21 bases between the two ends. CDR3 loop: CASFGWGSNEEKLFF. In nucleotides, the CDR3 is TGTGCCAGTTTTGGTTGGGGTTCTAATGAAGAAAAACTGTTTTTT.

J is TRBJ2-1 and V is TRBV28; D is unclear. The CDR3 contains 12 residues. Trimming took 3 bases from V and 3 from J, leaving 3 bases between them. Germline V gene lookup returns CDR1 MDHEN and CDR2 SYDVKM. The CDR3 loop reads CASSFDYNEQFF. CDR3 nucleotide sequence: TGTGCCAGCAGTTTCGACTACAATGAGCAGTTCTTC.

The CDR3 nucleotides are TGTGCCAGTAGTATCGGGAGTACCCCCGAGCAGTACTTC. Translating gives CASSIGSTPEQYF. The chain recombines TRBV19 with TRBJ2-7; possible D gene TRBD2, 6 bases. V was clipped by 3 bases and J by 6 bases, with 12 bases between them. Germline CDR1 LNHDA, CDR2 SQIVND (reference sequence). The CDR3 spans 13 residues.

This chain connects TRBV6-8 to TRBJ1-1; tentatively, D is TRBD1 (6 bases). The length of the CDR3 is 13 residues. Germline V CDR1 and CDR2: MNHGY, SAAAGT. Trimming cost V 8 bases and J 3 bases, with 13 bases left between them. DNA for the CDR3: TGTGCCAGCTTTCTGGAGGGGGACACTGAAGCTTTCTTT. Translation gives CASFLEGDTEAFF.

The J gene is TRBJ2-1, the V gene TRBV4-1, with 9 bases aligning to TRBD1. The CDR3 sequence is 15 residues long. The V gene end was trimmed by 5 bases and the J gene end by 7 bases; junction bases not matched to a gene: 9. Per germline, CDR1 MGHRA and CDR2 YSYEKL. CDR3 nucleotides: TGCGCCAGCAGCAATACCGGGACAGGGAAAAATGAGCAGTTCTTC. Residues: CASSNTGTGKNEQFF.

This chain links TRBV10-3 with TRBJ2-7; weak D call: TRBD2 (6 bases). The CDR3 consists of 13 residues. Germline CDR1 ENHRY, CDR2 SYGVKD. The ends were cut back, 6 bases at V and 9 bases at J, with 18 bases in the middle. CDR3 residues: CAISPGGVIGQYF. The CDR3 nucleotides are TGTGCCATCAGCCCCGGCGGGGTAATCGGGCAGTACTTC.

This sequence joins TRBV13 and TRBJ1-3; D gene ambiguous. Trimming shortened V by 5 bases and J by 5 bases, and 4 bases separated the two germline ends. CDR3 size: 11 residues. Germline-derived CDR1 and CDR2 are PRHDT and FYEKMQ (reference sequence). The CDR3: CASSNRNTIYF. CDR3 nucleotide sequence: TGTGCCAGCAGCAACCGAAACACCATATATTTT.

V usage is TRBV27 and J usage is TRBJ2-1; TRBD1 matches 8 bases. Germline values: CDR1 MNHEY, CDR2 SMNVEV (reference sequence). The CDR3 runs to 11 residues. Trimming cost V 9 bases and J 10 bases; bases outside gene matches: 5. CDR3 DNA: TGTGCCAGTATCAGGGGGCTGGAGCAGTTCTTC. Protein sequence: CASIRGLEQFF.

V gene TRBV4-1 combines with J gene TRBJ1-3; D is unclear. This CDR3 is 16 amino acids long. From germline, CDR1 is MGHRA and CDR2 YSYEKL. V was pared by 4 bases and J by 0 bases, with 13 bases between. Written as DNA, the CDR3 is TGCGCCAGCAGCCTCAAAGGACTTAGCTCTGGAAACACCATATATTTT. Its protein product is CASSLKGLSSGNTIYF.

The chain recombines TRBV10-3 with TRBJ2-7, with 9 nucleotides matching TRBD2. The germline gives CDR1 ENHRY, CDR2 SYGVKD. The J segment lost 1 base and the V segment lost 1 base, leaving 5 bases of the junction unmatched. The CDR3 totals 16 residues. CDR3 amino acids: CAISEFGGRDSYEQYF. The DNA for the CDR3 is TGTGCCATCAGTGAGTTCGGCGGGAGGGATTCCTACGAGCAGTACTTC.

CDR3 in DNA: TGTGCCAGCGCCTCCGGGACAGGGGGTTACGAGCAGTACTTC. The encoded protein is CASASGTGGYEQYF. The rearrangement joins TRBV27 to TRBJ2-7, with 11 bases matching TRBD1. Germline V lookup: CDR1 MNHEY, CDR2 SMNVEV (reference sequence). V dropped 8 bases and J dropped 4; count of bases not matched to a gene: 7. The CDR3 spans 14 residues.

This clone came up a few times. The CDR3 sequence: CASSPPGNTIYF. The CDR3 DNA reads as TGTGCCAGCAGCCCCCCTGGAAACACCATATATTTT. The rearrangement uses TRBV5-8 and TRBJ1-3, with D unclear. This CDR3 comprises 12 residues. The germline CDR1 and CDR2 sequences are SGHTS and YDEGEE. V was clipped by 4 bases and J by 2 bases, with 4 bases between them.